Detailed here is one T cell receptor (beta chain). Per the authors' pipeline: Estimation of nucleated cell counts was performed using reference gene primer amplification. Clones were sequenced by immunoSEQ multiplex PCR, and TCRdb holds only the in-frame ones, with some missing. The V and J calls and clone size are taken from that table; D and trimming were inferred from the DNA. The table shows 270,000 or so clones, with around 88% occurring only once. The CDR3 covers 14 residues. Germline V lookup: CDR1 SQVTM, CDR2 ANQGSEA. Trimming took 6 bases from V and 5 from J; bases not matched to a gene: 10. The sample originates from a study of blood T cell repertoires in COVID-19. Overall study context: Sample material is recorded as cDNA or gDNA derived from T cells, B-cell-depleted T cells, or PBMCs.

Across under 25 US areas, participants ranged in age from about 18 to 100 years. Cohorts were determined from participant-reported clinical history. The sequencing sample was made of PBMCs or T cells enriched from blood (not recorded which). The J gene is TRBJ1-5, the V gene TRBV29-1, with 7 bases lining up with TRBD1. The TCR was taken from a woman between 35 and 50 years old with acute COVID-19. The chain's CDR3 is CSVVPTGSDQPQHF. The CDR3 DNA reads as TGCAGCGTCGTTCCGACAGGGTCGGATCAGCCCCAGCATTTT.